The 10 T cell receptor beta chains below come from one sample, sequenced in a study of cytomegalovirus exposure and HLA in healthy donors. PCR employed 60 Vbeta and 13 Jbeta primers. Produced via immunoSEQ multiplex PCR; TCRdb's table is partial and in-frame only. Among around 160,000 clones, 79% were seen once, and the ten largest hold about 6.7%. Specimen: PBMCs. The receptors here all came from a woman between 40 and 55 years old in good health and CMV-seropositive.

The chain couples TRBV7-9 to TRBJ2-3; D is unclear. Germline CDR1 is SEHNR and CDR2 is FQNEAQ (reference sequence). V was shortened by 4 bases and J by 3 bases, with 14 bases between the two germline ends. This CDR3 spans 15 amino acids. The CDR3 DNA reads as TGTGCCAGCAGCTCACCGACTGACGGAACAGATACGCAGTATTTT. This codes for CASSSPTDGTDTQYF.

The chain combines TRBV15 with TRBJ2-5; TRBD2 is a possible D gene (6 bases). The germline V and J ends were trimmed by 1 base and 4 bases, with 19 bases remaining between them. CDR1 and CDR2 from the germline V gene are LNHNV and YYDKDF (reference sequence). The CDR3 contains 17 residues. The CDR3 DNA reads as TGTGCCACCAGCAGAGGGGGAATAAGTACTAGCTCAGAGACCCAGTACTTC. Translation: CATSRGGISTSSETQYF.

This clone was seen only once. The CDR3 loop reads CASSLGPPPDTQYF. The DNA for the CDR3 is TGTGCCAGCAGCTTAGGTCCTCCCCCAGATACGCAGTATTTT. The chain has TRBV11-1 and TRBJ2-3; D is uncertain. This CDR3 has 14 amino acids. CDR1 SGHAT and CDR2 FQDESV come from the germline V gene (reference sequence). V shed 1 base and J shed 4 bases, with 9 bases lying between them.

The V call is TRBV19, the J call TRBJ1-4, with 7 nucleotides matching TRBD1. Germline V lookup: CDR1 LNHDA, CDR2 SQIVND (reference sequence). Losses at the gene ends were 5 bases for V and 4 bases for J; bases not matched to a gene: 7. The CDR3 loop spans 15 amino acids. CDR3 sequence: CASSSRQGGNEKLFF. The CDR3 DNA reads TGTGCCAGTAGTTCGCGACAGGGTGGTAATGAAAAACTGTTTTTT.

V usage is TRBV5-1 and J usage is TRBJ2-5; 8 positions match TRBD2. Near its end, the DNA agrees better with TRBJ2-7, so the J call may be wrong. Germline V gene sequence: CDR1 SGHRS, CDR2 YFSETQ. The CDR3 is 15 amino acids. Here the CDR3 reads CASSASSGPSYEQYF. For the CDR3, the DNA is TGCGCCAGCAGCGCATCTAGCGGGCCATCCTACGAGCAGTACTTC.

The J gene is TRBJ2-7, the V gene TRBV5-1; TRBD2 matches at 9 bases. J was trimmed by 5 bases and V by 0 bases; bases with no gene match: 12. Germline CDR1 reads SGHRS; CDR2 reads YFSETQ. This CDR3 has 17 amino acids. CDR3 nucleotide sequence: TGCGCCAGCAGCTTGGTTGCGGGGGGGCCCGAGGGCCACGAGCAGTACTTC. It encodes CASSLVAGGPEGHEQYF.

The rearrangement uses TRBV7-9 and TRBJ2-3, with 9 bases lining up with TRBD1. Germline V gene data show CDR1 as SEHNR and CDR2 as FQNEAQ (reference sequence). The CDR3 is 18 amino acids. V dropped 4 bases and J dropped 2; count of bases not matched to a gene: 13. The CDR3 spells CASSSDRTGGAATDTQYF. CDR3 in DNA: TGTGCCAGCAGCTCCGACCGAACAGGGGGCGCAGCCACAGATACGCAGTATTTT.

V and J are TRBV5-6 and TRBJ2-3; 8 nucleotides match TRBD1. V shed 3 bases, J shed 3 bases, and the junction held 9 bases outside the gene matches. Germline loops: CDR1 SGHDT, CDR2 YYEEEE. The length of the CDR3 is 16 residues. The CDR3 nucleotides read TGTGCCAGCAGCTCACCAGGGGGCGTAGGGACAGATACGCAGTATTTT. Translating gives CASSSPGGVGTDTQYF. Looking up the rest from reference TRBV5-6 and TRBJ2-3 gives the full variable domain: DAGVTQSPTHLIKTRGQQVTLRCSPKSGHDTVSWYQQALGQGPQFIFQYYEEEERQRGNFPDRFSGHQFPNYSSELNVNALLLGDSALYLCASSSPGGVGTDTQYFGPGTRLTVL.

As DNA, the CDR3 is TGTGCCAGCAGCTTGGCCAACGAGCAGTACTTC. Encoded protein: CASSLANEQYF. This chain uses TRBV5-6 with TRBJ2-5; D unresolved. Near its end, the DNA agrees better with TRBJ2-7, so the J call may be wrong. The germline CDR1 and CDR2 sequences are SGHDT and YYEEEE. The CDR3 totals 11 residues.

This chain uses TRBV29-1 with TRBJ2-1, with 7 nucleotides matching TRBD2. CDR3 length: 12 residues. The germline CDR1 and CDR2 sequences are SQVTM and ANQGSEA. The V and J ends lost 8 bases and 9 bases, in that order; junction bases with no gene match: 10. The CDR3 DNA is TGCAGCCTTAAGGATGGCGGGAGTGAGCAGTTCTTC. It specifies CSLKDGGSEQFF.